Below, 13 T cell receptor beta chains from the same sample are listed, as sequenced in a study of cytomegalovirus exposure and HLA in healthy donors. Primers for the PCR totalled 60 Vbeta and 13 Jbeta. Clones were read by immunoSEQ multiplex PCR, and TCRdb kept only the in-frame ones, dropping some. The profile covers about 98,000 clones, with about 81% appearing a single time and roughly 1.5% taken by the ten largest. Sequenced sample: PBMCs. All receptors derive from a man aged 40-50 years in good health and CMV-seronegative.

This clone appeared a few times. The CDR3 region has the DNA TGTGCCAGCAGCCGTACTCCATATCAGCCCCAGCATTTT. Encoded protein: CASSRTPYQPQHF. This chain uses TRBV7-8 with TRBJ1-5; D ambiguous. The CDR3 spans 13 residues. Germline V gene lookup returns CDR1 SGHVS and CDR2 FQNEAQ. Trimming stripped 5 bases from V and 5 bases from J, with 10 bases between.

As concerns this clone: Different DNA sequences within this sample yield the same CDR3. The V and J genes are TRBV5-1 and TRBJ2-3; a weak D match, TRBD1 (5 bases). CDR1 is SGHRS and CDR2 is YFSETQ in the germline V gene. This CDR3 is 12 amino acids long. Trimming pared 5 bases from V and 3 bases from J, leaving 7 bases between. CDR3 sequence: CASSTGTDTQYF. The CDR3 nucleotides are TGCGCCAGCAGTACAGGTACAGATACGCAGTATTTT. The full variable domain, rest sourced from reference TRBV5-1 and TRBJ2-3, is KAGVTQTPRYLIKTRGQQVTLSCSPISGHRSVSWYQQTPGQGLQFLFEYFSETQRNKGNFPGRFSGRQFSNSRSEMNVSTLELGDSALYLCASSTGTDTQYFGPGTRLTVL.

This chain joins TRBV6-5 and TRBJ2-2, with TRBD1 identical over 9 bases. V gave up 8 bases and J gave up 2 bases; unmatched junction bases: 6. CDR1 MNHEY and CDR2 SVGAGI come from the germline V gene. The CDR3 contains 15 residues. CDR3 DNA: TGTGCCAGCCGACGGGGACAGGGAAACACCGGGGAGCTGTTTTTT. As protein: CASRRGQGNTGELFF.

V is TRBV21-1 and J is TRBJ1-3. TRBV21-1 is a documented pseudogene. The CDR3 has 20 residues. The chain's CDR3 is CASSKAPVRLTKHSGNTIYF. The CDR3 DNA reads TGTGCCAGCAGCAAAGCCCCGGTCCGGTTAACTAAGCACTCTGGAAACACCATATATTTT.

The chain joins TRBV10-2 to TRBJ1-1, with 7 bases lining up with TRBD1. From germline, CDR1 is WSHSY and CDR2 SAAADI. CDR3 length: 14 residues. V shed 2 bases and J 4 bases; nucleotides not matched to a gene: 4. The CDR3 bases are TGCGCCAGCAGTGAGCCAGGGGGTCGCACTGAAGCTTTCTTT. This codes for CASSEPGGRTEAFF.

The chain carries TRBV2 and TRBJ2-7; D perhaps matches TRBD1 (5 bases). CDR1 is SNHLY, CDR2 FYNNEI, per germline. V was trimmed by 3 bases and J by 2 bases, leaving 14 bases between them. The length of the CDR3 is 15 residues. The CDR3 DNA follows: TGTGCCAGCAGTGAGGCCGGCAGGGAAACCTACGAGCAGTACTTC. The encoded protein is CASSEAGRETYEQYF.

This clone turned up a few times. The chain recombines TRBV6-4 with TRBJ1-2, with D possibly TRBD1 on 6 matching bases. Germline V lookup: CDR1 MRHNA, CDR2 SNTAGT. This CDR3 is 15 amino acids long. Trimming shortened V by 4 bases and J by 9 bases, and 21 bases separated the two germline ends. The chain's CDR3 is CASSASTGDIVSYTF. The CDR3 DNA reads as TGTGCCAGCAGTGCGTCGACAGGAGACATAGTTAGCTACACCTTC.

V and J are TRBV5-1 and TRBJ1-2; D call uncertain. Germline V CDR1 and CDR2: SGHRS, YFSETQ. CDR3 size: 14 residues. V shed 0 bases and J shed 4 bases, with 10 bases lying between them. The CDR3: CASSLGQDAYGYTF. CDR3 DNA: TGCGCCAGCAGCTTGGGGCAGGATGCCTATGGCTACACCTTC.

V usage is TRBV25-1 and J usage is TRBJ2-2, with no clear D. Trimming took off 1 base at V and 4 bases at J, with 7 bases between the two ends. In germline, CDR1 is MGHDK, CDR2 SYGVNS. The CDR3 extends over 14 amino acids. CDR3 region: CASSEFAVTGELFF. CDR3 DNA sequence: TGTGCCAGCAGTGAATTCGCAGTCACCGGGGAGCTGTTTTTT.

The rearrangement joins TRBV7-2 to TRBJ1-6; D not resolved. CDR1 is SGHTA and CDR2 is FQGNSA in the germline V gene. This CDR3 is 19 amino acids long. Between the trimmed V and J ends, which lost 1 base and 0 bases, there was a span of 16 bases. The DNA of the CDR3 is TGTGCCAGCAGCTTAGAATTCAGACTCGATAGCTCCTATAATTCACCCCTCCACTTT. Translated: CASSLEFRLDSSYNSPLHF. Full variable domain (missing parts from reference TRBV7-2 and TRBJ1-6): GAGVSQSPSNKVTEKGKDVELRCDPISGHTALYWYRQSLGQGLEFLIYFQGNSAPDKSGLPSDRFSAERTGGSVSTLTIQRTQQEDSAVYLCASSLEFRLDSSYNSPLHFGNGTRLTVT.

The chain links TRBV5-4 to TRBJ1-2, with TRBD1 identical over 8 bases. In germline, CDR1 is SGHNT, CDR2 YYREEE (reference sequence). This CDR3 has 15 amino acids. Trimming removed 2 bases from V and 7 bases from J; junction bases left unmatched: 10. The CDR3 DNA follows: TGTGCCAGCAGCTTAGCCGGCAGGGGGCGTAGTGGCTACACCTTC. Translating gives CASSLAGRGRSGYTF.

The chain employs TRBV11-2 and TRBJ2-3; TRBD2 matches 8 bases. Germline CDR1 and CDR2: SGHAT and FQNNGV. Trimming at V came to 1 base and at J to 2 bases, leaving 5 bases not matched to a gene. The CDR3 is made up of 16 amino acids. Here the CDR3 reads CASSLGTGGFTDTQYF. CDR3 in DNA: TGTGCCAGCAGCTTAGGGACGGGGGGGTTCACAGATACGCAGTATTTT.

V and J are TRBV9 and TRBJ2-7, with D perhaps TRBD2 (5 bases). Germline-derived CDR1 and CDR2 are SGDLS and YYNGEE. The germline V and J ends were trimmed by 0 bases and 1 base, with 11 bases remaining between them. The CDR3 sequence is 15 residues long. CDR3 loop: CASSVGTVASYEQYF. The CDR3 region has the DNA TGTGCCAGCAGCGTAGGGACTGTCGCGTCCTACGAGCAGTACTTC. The entire variable domain, with the rest obtained from reference TRBV9 and TRBJ2-7, is as follows: DSGVTQTPKHLITATGQRVTLRCSPRSGDLSVYWYQQSLDQGLQFLIQYYNGEERAKGNILERFSAQQFPDLHSELNLSSLELGDSALYFCASSVGTVASYEQYFGPGTRLTVT.